This note documents a single T cell receptor (beta chain) sequence. Profiling relied on immunoSEQ multiplex PCR, and the TCRdb table lists in-frame clones only, not all of them. The top ten hold around 0.37% of the sample, which has around 80,000 clones, approximately 94% seen once. The record originates from a study of technical replicates of blood from a few donors. The germline V gene has CDR1 SQVTM and CDR2 ANQGSEA. The V and J ends lost 5 bases and 7 bases, in that order; junction bases with no gene match: 4. This CDR3 has 11 amino acids. The receptor's source is a human donor in good health. The V call is TRBV29-1, the J call TRBJ1-1, with 7 bases aligning to TRBD1. What was sequenced was T cells isolated from PBMCs. The CDR3 DNA reads as TGCAGCGTTCCCCAGGGGGGTGAAGCTTTCTTT. Its translation: CSVPQGGEAFF. Using reference TRBV29-1 and TRBJ1-1 for the parts outside the CDR3, the full variable domain is SAVISQKPSRDICQRGTSLTIQCQVDSQVTMMFWYRQQPGQSLTLIATANQGSEATYESGFVIDKFPISRPNLTFSTLTVSNMSPEDSSIYLCSVPQGGEAFFGQGTRLTVV.